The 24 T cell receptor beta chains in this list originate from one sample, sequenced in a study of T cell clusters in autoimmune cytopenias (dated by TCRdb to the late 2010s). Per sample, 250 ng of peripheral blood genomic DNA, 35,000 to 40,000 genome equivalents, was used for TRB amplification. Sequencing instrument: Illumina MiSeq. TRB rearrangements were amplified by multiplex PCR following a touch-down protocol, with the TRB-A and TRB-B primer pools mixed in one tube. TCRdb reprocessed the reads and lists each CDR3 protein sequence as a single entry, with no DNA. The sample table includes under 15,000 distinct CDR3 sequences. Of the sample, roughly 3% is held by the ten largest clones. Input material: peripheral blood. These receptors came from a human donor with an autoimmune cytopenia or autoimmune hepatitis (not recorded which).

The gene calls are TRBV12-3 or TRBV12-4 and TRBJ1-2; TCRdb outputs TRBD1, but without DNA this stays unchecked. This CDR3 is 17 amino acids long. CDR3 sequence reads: CASSLALPPGQDYGYTF.

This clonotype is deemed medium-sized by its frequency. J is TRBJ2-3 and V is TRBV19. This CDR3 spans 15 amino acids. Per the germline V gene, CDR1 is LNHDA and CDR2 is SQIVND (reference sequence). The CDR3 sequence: CASSRGSLNTDTQYF.

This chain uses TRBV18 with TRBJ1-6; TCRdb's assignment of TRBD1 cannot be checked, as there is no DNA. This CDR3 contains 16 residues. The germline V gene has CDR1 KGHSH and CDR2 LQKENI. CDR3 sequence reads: CASSPYGDRGNSPLHF. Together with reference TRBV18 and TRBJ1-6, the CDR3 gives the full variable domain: NAGVMQNPRHLVRRRGQEARLRCSPMKGHSHVYWYRQLPEEGLKFMVYLQKENIIDESGMPKERFSAEFPKEGPSILRIQQVVRGDSAAYFCASSPYGDRGNSPLHFGNGTRLTVT.

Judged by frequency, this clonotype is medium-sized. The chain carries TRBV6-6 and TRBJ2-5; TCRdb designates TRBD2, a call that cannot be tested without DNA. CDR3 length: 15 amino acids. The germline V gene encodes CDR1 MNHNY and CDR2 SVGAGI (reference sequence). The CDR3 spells CASSLLAGRGETQYF.

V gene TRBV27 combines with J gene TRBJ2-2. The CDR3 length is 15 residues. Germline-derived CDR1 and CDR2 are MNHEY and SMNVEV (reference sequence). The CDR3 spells CASSLRVWNTGELFF.

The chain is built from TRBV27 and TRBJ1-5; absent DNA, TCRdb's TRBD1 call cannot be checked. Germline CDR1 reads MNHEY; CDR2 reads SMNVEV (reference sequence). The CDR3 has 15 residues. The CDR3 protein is CASSPRDAGGQPQHF.

CDR3 region: CAWRSDSNQPQHF. The gene calls are TRBV30 and TRBJ1-5. The V gene's germline CDR1 is GTSNPN and CDR2 SVGIG (reference sequence). The CDR3 runs 13 residues. The variable domain in full, completed from reference TRBV30 and TRBJ1-5, reads SQTIHQWPATLVQPVGSPLSLECTVEGTSNPNLYWYRQAAGRGLQLLFYSVGIGQISSEVPQNLSASRPQDRQFILSSKKLLLSDSGFYLCAWRSDSNQPQHFGDGTRLSIL.

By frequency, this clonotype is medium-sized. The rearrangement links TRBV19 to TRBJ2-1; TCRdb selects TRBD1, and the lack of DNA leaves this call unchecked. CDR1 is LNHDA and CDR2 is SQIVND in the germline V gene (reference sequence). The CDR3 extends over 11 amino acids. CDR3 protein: CAMDRGNEQFF.

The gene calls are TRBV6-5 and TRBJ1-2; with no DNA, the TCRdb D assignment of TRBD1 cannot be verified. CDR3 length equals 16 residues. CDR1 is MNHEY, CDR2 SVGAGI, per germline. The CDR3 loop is CASSYRDTSFNYGYTF.

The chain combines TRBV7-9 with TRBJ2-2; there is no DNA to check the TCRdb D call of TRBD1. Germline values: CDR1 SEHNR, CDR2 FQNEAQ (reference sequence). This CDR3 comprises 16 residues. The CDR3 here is CASGVLQGRVTGELFF. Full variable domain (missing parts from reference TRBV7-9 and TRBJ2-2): DTGVSQNPRHKITKRGQNVTFRCDPISEHNRLYWYRQTLGQGPEFLTYFQNEAQLEKSRLLSDRFSAERPKGSFSTLEIQRTEQGDSAMYLCASGVLQGRVTGELFFGEGSRLTVL.

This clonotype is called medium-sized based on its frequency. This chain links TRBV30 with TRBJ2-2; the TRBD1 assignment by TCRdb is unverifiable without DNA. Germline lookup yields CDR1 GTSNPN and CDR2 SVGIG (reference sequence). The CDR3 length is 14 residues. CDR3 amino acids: CAFDRDQSTGELFF.

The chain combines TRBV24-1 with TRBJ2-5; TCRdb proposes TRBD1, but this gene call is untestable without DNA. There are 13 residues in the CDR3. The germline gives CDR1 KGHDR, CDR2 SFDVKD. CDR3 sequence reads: CAIAPQGRETQYF.

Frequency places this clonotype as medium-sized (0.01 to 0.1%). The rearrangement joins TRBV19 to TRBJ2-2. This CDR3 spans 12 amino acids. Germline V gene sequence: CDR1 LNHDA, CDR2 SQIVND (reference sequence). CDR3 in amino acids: CASSIQLGELFF.

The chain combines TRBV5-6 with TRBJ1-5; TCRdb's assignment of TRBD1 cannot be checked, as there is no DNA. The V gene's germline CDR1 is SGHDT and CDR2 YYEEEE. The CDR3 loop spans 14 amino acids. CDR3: CASSGSGGNQPQHF.

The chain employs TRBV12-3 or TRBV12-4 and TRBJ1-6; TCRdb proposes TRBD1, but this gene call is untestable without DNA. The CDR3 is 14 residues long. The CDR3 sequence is CASSVGQGLSPLHF.

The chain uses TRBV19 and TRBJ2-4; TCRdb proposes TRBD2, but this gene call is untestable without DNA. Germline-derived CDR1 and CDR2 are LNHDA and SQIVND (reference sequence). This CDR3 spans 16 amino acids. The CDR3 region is CASSIEGVAGRNIQYF.

The CDR3 is CASSEEDTSYEQYF. The rearrangement joins TRBV18 to TRBJ2-7; without DNA, the TCRdb call of TRBD1 cannot be checked. This CDR3 region has 14 residues. CDR1 KGHSH and CDR2 LQKENI come from the germline V gene.

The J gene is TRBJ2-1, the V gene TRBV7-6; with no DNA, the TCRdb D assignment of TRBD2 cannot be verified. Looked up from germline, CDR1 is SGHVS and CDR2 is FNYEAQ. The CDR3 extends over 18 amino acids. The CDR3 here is CASSSLGLAAVSKNEQFF.

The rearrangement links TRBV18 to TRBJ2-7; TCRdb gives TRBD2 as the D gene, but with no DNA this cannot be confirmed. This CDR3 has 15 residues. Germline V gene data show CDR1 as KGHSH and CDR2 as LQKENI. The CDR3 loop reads CASSPQGGTSSEQYF.

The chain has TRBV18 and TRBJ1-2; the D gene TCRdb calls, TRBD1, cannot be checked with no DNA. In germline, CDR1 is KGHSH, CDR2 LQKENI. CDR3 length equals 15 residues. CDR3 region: CASSSQGRGNYGYTF.

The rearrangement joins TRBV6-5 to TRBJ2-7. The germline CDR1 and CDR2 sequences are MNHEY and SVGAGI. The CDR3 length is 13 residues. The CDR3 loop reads CASSYYGTYEQYF.

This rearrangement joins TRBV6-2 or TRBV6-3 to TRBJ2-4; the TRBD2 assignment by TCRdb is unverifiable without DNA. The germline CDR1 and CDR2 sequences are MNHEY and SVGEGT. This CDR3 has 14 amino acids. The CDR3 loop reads CASSFSGSKNIQYF.

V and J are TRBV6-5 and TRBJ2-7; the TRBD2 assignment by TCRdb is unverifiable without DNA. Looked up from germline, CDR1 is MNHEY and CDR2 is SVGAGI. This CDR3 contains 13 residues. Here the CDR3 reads CASRTSGSYEQYF.

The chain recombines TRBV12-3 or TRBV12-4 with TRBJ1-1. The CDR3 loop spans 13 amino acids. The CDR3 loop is CASSPSEWTEAFF.